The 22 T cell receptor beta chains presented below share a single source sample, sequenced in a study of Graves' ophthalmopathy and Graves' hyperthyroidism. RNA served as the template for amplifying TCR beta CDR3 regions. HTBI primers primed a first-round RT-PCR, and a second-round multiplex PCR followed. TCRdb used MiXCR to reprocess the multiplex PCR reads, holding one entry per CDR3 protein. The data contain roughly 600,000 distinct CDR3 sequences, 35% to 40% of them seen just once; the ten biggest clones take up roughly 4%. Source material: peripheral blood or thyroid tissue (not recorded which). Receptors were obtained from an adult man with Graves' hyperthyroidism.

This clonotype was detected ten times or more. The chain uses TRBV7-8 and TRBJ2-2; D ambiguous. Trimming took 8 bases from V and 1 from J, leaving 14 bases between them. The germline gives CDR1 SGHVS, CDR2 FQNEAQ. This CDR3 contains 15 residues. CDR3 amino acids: CASLRWAGNTGELFF. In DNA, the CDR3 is TGTGCCAGCCTACGGTGGGCAGGGAACACCGGGGAGCTGTTTTTT. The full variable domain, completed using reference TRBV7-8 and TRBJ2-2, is GAGVSQSPRYKVAKRGQDVALRCDPISGHVSLFWYQQALGQGPEFLTYFQNEAQLDKSGLPSDRFFAERPEGSVSTLKIQRTQQEDSAVYLCASLRWAGNTGELFFGEGSRLTVL.

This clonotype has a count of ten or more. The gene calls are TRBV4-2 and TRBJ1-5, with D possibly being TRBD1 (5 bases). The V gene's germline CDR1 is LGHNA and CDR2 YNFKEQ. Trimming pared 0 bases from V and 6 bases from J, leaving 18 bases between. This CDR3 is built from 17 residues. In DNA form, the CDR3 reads TGTGCCAGCAGCCAAGATCGTCGGGGGAATAGGGGTCAGCCCCAGCATTTT. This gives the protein CASSQDRRGNRGQPQHF.

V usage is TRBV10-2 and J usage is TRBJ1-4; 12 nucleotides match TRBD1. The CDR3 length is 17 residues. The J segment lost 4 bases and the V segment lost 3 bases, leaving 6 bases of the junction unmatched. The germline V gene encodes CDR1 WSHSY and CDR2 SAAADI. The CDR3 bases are TGCGCCAGCAGTGATTTCGGGACAGGGGGCATTAATGAAAAACTGTTTTTT. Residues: CASSDFGTGGINEKLFF.

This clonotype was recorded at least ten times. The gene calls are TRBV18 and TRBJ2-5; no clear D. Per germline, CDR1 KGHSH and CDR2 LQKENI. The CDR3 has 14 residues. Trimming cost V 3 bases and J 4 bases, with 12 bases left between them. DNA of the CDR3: TGTGCCAGCTCACCGTCGGGCAGTGGAGAGACCCAGTACTTC. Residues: CASSPSGSGETQYF.

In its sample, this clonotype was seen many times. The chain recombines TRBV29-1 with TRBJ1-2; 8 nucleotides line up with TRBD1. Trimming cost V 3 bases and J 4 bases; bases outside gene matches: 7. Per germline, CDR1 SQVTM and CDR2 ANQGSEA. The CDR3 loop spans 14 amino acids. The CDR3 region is CSVEVRQGAYGYTF. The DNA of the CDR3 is TGCAGCGTTGAGGTCCGGCAGGGGGCCTATGGCTACACCTTC.

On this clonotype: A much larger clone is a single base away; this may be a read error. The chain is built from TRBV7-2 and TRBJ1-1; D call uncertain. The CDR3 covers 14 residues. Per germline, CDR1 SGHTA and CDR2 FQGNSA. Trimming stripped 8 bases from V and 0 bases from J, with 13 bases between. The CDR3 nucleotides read TGTGCCAGCGGCGATTCGACCTTGAACACTGAAGCTTTCTTT. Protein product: CASGDSTLNTEAFF.

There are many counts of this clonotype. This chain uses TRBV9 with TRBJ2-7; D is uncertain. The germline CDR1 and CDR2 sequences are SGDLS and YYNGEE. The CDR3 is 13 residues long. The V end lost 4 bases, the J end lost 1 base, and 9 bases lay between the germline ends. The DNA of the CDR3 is TGTGCCAGCAGCAGGGCCCCATCCTACGAGCAGTACTTC. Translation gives CASSRAPSYEQYF.

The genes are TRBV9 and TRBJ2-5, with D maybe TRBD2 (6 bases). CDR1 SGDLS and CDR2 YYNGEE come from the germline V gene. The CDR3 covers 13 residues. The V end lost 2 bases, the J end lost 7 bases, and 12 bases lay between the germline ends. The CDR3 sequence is CASSVGGRGTQYF. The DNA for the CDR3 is TGTGCCAGCAGCGTGGGGGGACGGGGGACCCAGTACTTC.

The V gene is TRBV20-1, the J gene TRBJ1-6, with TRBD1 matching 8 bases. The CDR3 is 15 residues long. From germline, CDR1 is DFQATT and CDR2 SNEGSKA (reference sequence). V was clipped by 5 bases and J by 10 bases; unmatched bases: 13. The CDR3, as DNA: TGCAGTGCTCTAGCGCCGGACAGGGTGGGATCACCCCTCCACTTT. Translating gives CSALAPDRVGSPLHF.

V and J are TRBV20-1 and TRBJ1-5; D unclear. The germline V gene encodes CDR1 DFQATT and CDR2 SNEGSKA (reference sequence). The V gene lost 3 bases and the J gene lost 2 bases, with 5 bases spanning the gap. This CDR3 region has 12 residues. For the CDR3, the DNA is TGCAGTGCTAGTAATGGCAATCAGCCCCAGCATTTT. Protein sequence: CSASNGNQPQHF.

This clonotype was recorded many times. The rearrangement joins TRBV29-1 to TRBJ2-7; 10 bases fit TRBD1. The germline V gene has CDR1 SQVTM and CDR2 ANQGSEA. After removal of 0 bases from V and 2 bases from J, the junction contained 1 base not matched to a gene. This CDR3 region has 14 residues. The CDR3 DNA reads TGCAGCGTTGAAGACGGACAGGGGGCCTACGAGCAGTACTTC. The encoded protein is CSVEDGQGAYEQYF.

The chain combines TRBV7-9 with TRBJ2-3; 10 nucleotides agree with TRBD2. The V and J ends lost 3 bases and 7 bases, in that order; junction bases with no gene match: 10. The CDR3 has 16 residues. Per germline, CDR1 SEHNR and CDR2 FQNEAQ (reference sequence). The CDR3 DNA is TGTGCCAGCAGCTTTTCAAGCGGGGGGGCGACAAATACGCAGTATTTT. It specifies CASSFSSGGATNTQYF.

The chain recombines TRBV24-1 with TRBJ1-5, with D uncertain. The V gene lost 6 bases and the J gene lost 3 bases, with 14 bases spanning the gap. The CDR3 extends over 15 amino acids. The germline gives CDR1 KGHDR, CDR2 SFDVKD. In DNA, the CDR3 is TGTGCCACCAGTCTTGCGGGAGAACTCAATCAGCCCCAGCATTTT. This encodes CATSLAGELNQPQHF.

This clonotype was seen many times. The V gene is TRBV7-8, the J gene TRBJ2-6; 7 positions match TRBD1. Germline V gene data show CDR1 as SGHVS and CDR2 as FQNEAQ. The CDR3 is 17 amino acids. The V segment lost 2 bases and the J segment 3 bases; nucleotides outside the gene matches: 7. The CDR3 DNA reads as TGTGCCAGCAGCTTACGACAGGGAGCAAGTGGGGCCAACGTCCTGACTTTC. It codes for CASSLRQGASGANVLTF.

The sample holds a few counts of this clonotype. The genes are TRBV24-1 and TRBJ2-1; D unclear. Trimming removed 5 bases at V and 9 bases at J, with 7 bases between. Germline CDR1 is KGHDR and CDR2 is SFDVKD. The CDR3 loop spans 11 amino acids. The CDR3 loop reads CATSGFSEQFF. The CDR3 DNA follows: TGTGCCACCAGTGGTTTCAGTGAGCAGTTCTTC.

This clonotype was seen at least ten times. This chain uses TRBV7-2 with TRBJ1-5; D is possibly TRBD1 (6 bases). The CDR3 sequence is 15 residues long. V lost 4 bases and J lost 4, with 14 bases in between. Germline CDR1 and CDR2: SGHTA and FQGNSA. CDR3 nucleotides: TGTGCCAGCAGCTCACAAGGACAGCAGAATCAGCCCCAGCATTTT. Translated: CASSSQGQQNQPQHF.

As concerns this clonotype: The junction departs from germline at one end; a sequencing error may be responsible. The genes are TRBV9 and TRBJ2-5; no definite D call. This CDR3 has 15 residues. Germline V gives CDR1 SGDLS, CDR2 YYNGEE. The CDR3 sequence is CASSLLPATGETQYF. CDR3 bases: TGCGCCAGCAGCTTGCTCCCTGCCACCGGGGAGACCCAGTACTTC.

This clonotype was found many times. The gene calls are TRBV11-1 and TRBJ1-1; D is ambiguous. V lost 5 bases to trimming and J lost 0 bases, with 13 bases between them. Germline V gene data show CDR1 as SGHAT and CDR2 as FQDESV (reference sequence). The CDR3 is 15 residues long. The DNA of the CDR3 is TGTGCCAGCAGCATCCAGACGGTCCTGAACACTGAAGCTTTCTTT. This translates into CASSIQTVLNTEAFF.

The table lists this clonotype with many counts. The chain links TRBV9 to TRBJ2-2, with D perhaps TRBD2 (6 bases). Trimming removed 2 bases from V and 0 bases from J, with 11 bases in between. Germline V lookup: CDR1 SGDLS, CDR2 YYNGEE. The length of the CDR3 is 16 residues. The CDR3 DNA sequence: TGTGCCAGCAGCGTTTCGCTAGCGACGAACACCGGGGAGCTGTTTTTT. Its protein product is CASSVSLATNTGELFF.

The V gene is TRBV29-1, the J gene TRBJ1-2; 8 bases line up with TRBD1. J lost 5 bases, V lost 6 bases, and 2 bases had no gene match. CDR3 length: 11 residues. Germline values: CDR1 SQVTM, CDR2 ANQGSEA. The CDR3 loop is CSVRTGYGYTF. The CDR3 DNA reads TGCAGCGTCAGGACAGGGTATGGCTACACCTTC. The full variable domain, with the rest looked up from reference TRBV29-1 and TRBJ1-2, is SAVISQKPSRDICQRGTSLTIQCQVDSQVTMMFWYRQQPGQSLTLIATANQGSEATYESGFVIDKFPISRPNLTFSTLTVSNMSPEDSSIYLCSVRTGYGYTFGSGTRLTVV.

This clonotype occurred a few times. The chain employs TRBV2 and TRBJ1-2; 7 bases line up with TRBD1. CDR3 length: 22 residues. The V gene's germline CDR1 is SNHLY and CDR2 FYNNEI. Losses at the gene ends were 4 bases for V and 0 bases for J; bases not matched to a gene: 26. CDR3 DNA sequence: TGTGCCAGCAGTGGGATACCCAAAAAGGGTCAGCAGTGGGACAGCCCTAACTATGGCTACACCTTC. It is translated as CASSGIPKKGQQWDSPNYGYTF.

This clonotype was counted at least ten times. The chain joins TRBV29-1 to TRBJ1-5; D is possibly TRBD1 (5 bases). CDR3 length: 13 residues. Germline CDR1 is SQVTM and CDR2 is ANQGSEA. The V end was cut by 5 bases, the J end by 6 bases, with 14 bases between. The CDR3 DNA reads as TGCAGCGTTATCGATCAGGGTGGTCAGCCCCAGCATTTT. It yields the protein CSVIDQGGQPQHF.